This T cell receptor beta chain derives from a study of blood T cell repertoires in COVID-19. The overall study: The United States, Italy and Spain supplied acute and convalescent COVID-19 samples. PBMCs, B-cell-depleted T cells, or T cells were the source of the cDNA or gDNA that made up the material.

Authors' methods: Amplification of reference gene primers provided the estimated nucleated cell counts. Profiling relied on immunoSEQ multiplex PCR, and the TCRdb table lists in-frame clones only, not all of them. Clone size and the V and J calls come from that table; the DNA yielded D and trimming. The sample has about 310,000 clones; approximately 90% are singletons. Germline CDR1 and CDR2: SNHLY and FYNNEI. Deletions cut 5 bases from V and 4 bases from J, with 9 bases between. This CDR3 is built from 12 residues. The TCR originated in a man aged 18 to 30 with active or convalescent COVID-19. The V call is TRBV2, the J call TRBJ2-7, with D perhaps TRBD1 (6 bases). Sequenced material: peripheral blood. The CDR3 bases are TGTGCCAGCAGTTACACAGGGTACGAGCAGTACTTC. Its translation: CASSYTGYEQYF.